This TCR beta chain appears in the sequencing data of a study of beta chain features in type 1 diabetes. Study-level results: The naive, central memory and Treg TCRB repertoires looked more alike in patients than they did in healthy donors.

V gave up 3 bases and J gave up 7 bases; unmatched junction bases: 11. The CDR3 spans 16 residues. Germline V gives CDR1 SGHRS, CDR2 YFSETQ. This clone appeared a few times. Its antigen is currently unknown. The sequenced template was cDNA made from the entire isolated RNA. Profiling relied on immunoSEQ multiplex PCR, and the TCRdb table lists in-frame clones only, not all of them. The repertoire consists of 300,000 to 450,000 clones, with around an eighth occurring once and the leading ten covering approximately 0.015%. The specimen was naive CD4+ T cells from blood. This receptor was identified in a man aged 18 to 30 in good health. This chain connects TRBV5-1 to TRBJ2-7, with 12 positions matching TRBD1. The chain's CDR3 is CASSSRPGQGASEQYF. In DNA form, the CDR3 reads TGCGCCAGCAGCTCAAGACCGGGACAGGGGGCGAGTGAGCAGTACTTC.